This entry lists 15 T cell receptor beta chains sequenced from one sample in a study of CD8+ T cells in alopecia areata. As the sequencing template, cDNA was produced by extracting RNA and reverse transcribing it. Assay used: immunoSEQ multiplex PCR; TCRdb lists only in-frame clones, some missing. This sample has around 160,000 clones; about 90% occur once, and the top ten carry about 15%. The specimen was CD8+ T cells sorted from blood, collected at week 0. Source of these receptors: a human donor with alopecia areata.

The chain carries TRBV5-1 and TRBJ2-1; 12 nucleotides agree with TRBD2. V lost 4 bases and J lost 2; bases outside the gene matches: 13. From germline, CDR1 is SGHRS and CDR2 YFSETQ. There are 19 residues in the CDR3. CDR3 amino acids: CASSTPSGGAPEPYNEQFF. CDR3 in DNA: TGCGCCAGCAGCACCCCTAGCGGGGGGGCTCCTGAACCCTACAATGAGCAGTTCTTC.

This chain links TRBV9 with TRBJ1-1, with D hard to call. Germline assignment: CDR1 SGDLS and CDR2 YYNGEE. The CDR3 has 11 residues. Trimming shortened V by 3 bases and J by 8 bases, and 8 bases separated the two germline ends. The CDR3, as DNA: TGTGCCAGCAGCGGAGGACGGGAAGCTTTCTTT. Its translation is CASSGGREAFF. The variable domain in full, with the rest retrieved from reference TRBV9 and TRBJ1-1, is DSGVTQTPKHLITATGQRVTLRCSPRSGDLSVYWYQQSLDQGLQFLIQYYNGEERAKGNILERFSAQQFPDLHSELNLSSLELGDSALYFCASSGGREAFFGQGTRLTVV.

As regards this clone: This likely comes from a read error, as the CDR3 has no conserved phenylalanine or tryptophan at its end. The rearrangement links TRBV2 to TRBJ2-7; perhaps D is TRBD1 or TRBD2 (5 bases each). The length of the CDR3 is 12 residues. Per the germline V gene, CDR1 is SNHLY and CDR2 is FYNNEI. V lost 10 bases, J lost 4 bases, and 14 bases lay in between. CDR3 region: CAIRREIYEQYS. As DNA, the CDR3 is TGTGCCATCCGCAGGGAGATTTACGAGCAGTACTCC.

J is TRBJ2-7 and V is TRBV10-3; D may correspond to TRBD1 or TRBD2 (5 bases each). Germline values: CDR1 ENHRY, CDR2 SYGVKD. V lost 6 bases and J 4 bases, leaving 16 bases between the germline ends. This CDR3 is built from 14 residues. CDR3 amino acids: CAIRDDGTPYEQYF. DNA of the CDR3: TGTGCCATCAGGGATGATGGGACCCCATACGAGCAGTACTTC.

CDR3 region: CASSLRPDKNTEAFF. Here the CDR3 DNA reads TGCGCCAGCAGCTTGAGGCCGGACAAGAACACTGAAGCTTTCTTT. This chain joins TRBV5-1 and TRBJ1-1, with D possibly TRBD1 on 5 matching bases. Germline V gives CDR1 SGHRS, CDR2 YFSETQ. This CDR3 is built from 15 residues. V shed 1 base and J shed 1 base, with 11 bases lying between them.

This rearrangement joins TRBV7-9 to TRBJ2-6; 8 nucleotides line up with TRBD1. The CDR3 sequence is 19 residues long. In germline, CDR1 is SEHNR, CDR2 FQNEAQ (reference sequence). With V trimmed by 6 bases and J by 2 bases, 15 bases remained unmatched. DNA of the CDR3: TGTGCCAGCAGGCCGGGTAATAGTGACAGGGGAGCTGGGGCCAACGTCCTGACTTTC. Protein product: CASRPGNSDRGAGANVLTF. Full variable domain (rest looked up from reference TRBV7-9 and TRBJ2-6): DTGVSQNPRHKITKRGQNVTFRCDPISEHNRLYWYRQTLGQGPEFLTYFQNEAQLEKSRLLSDRFSAERPKGSFSTLEIQRTEQGDSAMYLCASRPGNSDRGAGANVLTFGAGSRLTVL.

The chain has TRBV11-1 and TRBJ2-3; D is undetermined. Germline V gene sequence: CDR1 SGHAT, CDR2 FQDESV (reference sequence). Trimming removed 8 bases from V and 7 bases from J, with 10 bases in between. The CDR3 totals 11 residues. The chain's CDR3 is CASGLGNTQYF. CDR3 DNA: TGTGCCAGCGGTCTGGGAAATACGCAGTATTTT.

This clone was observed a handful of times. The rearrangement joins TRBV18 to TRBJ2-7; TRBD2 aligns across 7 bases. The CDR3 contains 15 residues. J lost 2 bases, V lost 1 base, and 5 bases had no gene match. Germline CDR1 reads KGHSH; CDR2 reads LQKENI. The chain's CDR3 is CASSPQLAVTYEQYF. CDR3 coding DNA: TGTGCCAGCTCACCACAGCTAGCGGTTACCTACGAGCAGTACTTC.

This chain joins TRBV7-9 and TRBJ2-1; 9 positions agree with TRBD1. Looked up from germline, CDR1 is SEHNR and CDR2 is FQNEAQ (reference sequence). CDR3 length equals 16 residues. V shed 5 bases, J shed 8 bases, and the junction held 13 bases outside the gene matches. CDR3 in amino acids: CASSRPGQGTQHEQFF. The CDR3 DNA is TGTGCCAGCAGCCGACCGGGACAGGGAACTCAACATGAGCAGTTCTTC.

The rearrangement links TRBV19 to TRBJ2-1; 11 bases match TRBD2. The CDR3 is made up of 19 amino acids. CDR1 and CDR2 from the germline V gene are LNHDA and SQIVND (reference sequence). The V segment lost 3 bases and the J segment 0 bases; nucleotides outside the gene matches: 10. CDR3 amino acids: CASSIAGLAGLSSYNEQFF. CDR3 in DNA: TGTGCCAGTAGTATCGCAGGACTAGCGGGCCTGAGCTCCTACAATGAGCAGTTCTTC.

The CDR3 is CASSLSGGERYEQYF. The CDR3 DNA follows: TGTGCCAGCAGTTTATCGGGGGGGGAGAGGTACGAGCAGTACTTC. The rearrangement uses TRBV27 and TRBJ2-7, with TRBD2 matching over 7 bases. Trimming removed 0 bases from V and 4 bases from J; junction bases left unmatched: 6. The CDR3 consists of 15 residues. Germline V gene data show CDR1 as MNHEY and CDR2 as SMNVEV (reference sequence).

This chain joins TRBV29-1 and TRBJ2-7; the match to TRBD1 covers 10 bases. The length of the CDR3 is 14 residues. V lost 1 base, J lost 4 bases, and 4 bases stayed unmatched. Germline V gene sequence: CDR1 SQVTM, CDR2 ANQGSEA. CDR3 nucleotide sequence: TGCAGCGTTGAAGGACAGGGGGCGAGTTACGAGCAGTACTTC. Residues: CSVEGQGASYEQYF.

The CDR3 reads CSAGLNTEAFF. CDR3 nucleotide sequence: TGCAGTGCCGGACTGAACACTGAAGCTTTCTTT. The chain carries TRBV20-1 and TRBJ1-1; no clear D. V shed 6 bases and J shed 0 bases, with 5 bases lying between them. The germline V gene has CDR1 DFQATT and CDR2 SNEGSKA (reference sequence). The CDR3 has 11 amino acids.

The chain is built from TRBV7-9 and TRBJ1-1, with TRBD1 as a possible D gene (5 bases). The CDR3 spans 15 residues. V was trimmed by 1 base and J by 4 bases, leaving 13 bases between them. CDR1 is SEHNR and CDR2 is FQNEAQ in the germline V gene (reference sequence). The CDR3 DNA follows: TGTGCCAGCAGCTTAGTCGGACAACGAGGCACTGAAGCTTTCTTT. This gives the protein CASSLVGQRGTEAFF.

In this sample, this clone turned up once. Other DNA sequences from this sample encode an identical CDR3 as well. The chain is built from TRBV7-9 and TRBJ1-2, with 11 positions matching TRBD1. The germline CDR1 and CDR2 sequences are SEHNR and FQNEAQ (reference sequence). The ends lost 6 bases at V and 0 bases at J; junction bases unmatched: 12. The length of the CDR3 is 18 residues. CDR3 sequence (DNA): TGTGCCAGCAGTCCCCCCGGACAGGGGGCCTACCCTAACTATGGCTACACCTTC. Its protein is CASSPPGQGAYPNYGYTF.